These T cell receptor beta chains were read from a single sample in a study of T cell responses to AZD1222 COVID-19 vaccine. This table comes from immunoSEQ multiplex PCR, and its TCRdb copy is limited to in-frame clones, with some not included. The sample includes under 130,000 clones, more than 90% of them seen just once. Source: peripheral blood, taken on day 0 of AZD1222 vaccination. The receptors originated from an adult in good health. The CDR3 runs from the conserved cysteine through the conserved F or W. Each record gives: CDR3 length, D gene, J gene, V gene, clone size, CDR3 protein, CDR3 DNA. D genes are given only for firm matches. Only some rows state a clone size, as once, few, many or a class for expanded clones.

16 | TRBD1 | TRBJ1-5 | TRBV2 | NA | CASSGGTVLGNQPQHF | TGTGCCAGCAGTGGGGGGACAGTATTAGGCAATCAGCCCCAGCATTTT
15 | TRBD1 | TRBJ2-7 | TRBV19 | NA | CASSLRDRDYGEQYF | TGTGCCAGTAGTCTCCGGGACAGAGATTACGGGGAGCAGTACTTC
12 | NA | TRBJ1-6 | TRBV7-9 | NA | CASSLQGAPLHF | TGTGCCAGCAGCTTACAGGGAGCACCCCTCCACTTT
16 | TRBD1 | TRBJ2-3 | TRBV27 | NA | CASRPTGGAFRGTQYF | TGTGCCAGCAGACCCACAGGGGGCGCATTCCGAGGTACGCAGTATTTT
14 | NA | TRBJ2-7 | TRBV29-1 | NA | CSVPVSGATYEQYF | TGCAGCGTCCCCGTTAGTGGGGCAACCTACGAGCAGTACTTC
14 | NA | TRBJ2-1 | TRBV10-3 | NA | CAIKAGSSYNEQFF | TGTGCCATCAAGGCGGGAAGCTCCTACAATGAGCAGTTCTTC
14 | NA | TRBJ2-6 | TRBV24-1 | NA | CATSDPSGANVLTF | TGTGCCACCAGTGATCCCTCTGGGGCCAACGTCCTGACTTTC
16 | NA | TRBJ2-7 | TRBV6-2/TRBV6-3 | NA | CASSYSKQTHSYEQYF | TGTGCCAGCAGTTACTCGAAGCAGACCCACTCCTACGAGCAGTACTTC
16 | NA | TRBJ1-6 | TRBV5-1 | NA | CASSFGRESSNSPLHF | TGCGCCAGCAGCTTTGGGCGGGAATCCTCTAATTCACCCCTCCACTTT
14 | NA | TRBJ1-2 | TRBV21-1 | NA | CASSDRDTYYGYTF | TGTGCCAGCAGCGACAGGGACACCTACTATGGCTACACCTTC
15 | TRBD2 | TRBJ2-7 | TRBV5-8 | NA | CASSSRTSGSREQYF | TGTGCCAGCAGCTCTCGGACTAGCGGGAGTAGGGAGCAGTACTTC
17 | TRBD1 | TRBJ1-5 | TRBV19 | NA | CASRLSSGTGADQPQHF | TGTGCCAGTAGACTATCAAGTGGGACAGGGGCTGATCAGCCCCAGCATTTT
13 | NA | TRBJ1-1 | TRBV24-1 | NA | CATSDLPGTEAFF | TGTGCCACCAGTGATTTGCCAGGCACTGAAGCTTTCTTT
14 | TRBD1 | TRBJ1-2 | TRBV4-3 | once | CASRPTGGNYGYTF | TGCGCCAGCAGACCGACAGGGGGGAACTATGGCTACACCTTC
15 | TRBD1 | TRBJ1-2 | TRBV19 | NA | CASSTYRGSNYGYTF | TGTGCCAGTAGCACCTACAGGGGGTCTAACTATGGCTACACCTTC
13 | NA | TRBJ2-7 | TRBV29-1 | NA | CSVRSTGSYEQYF | TGCAGCGTCCGCTCGACAGGCTCCTACGAGCAGTACTTC
14 | TRBD2 | TRBJ2-3 | TRBV5-1 | once | CASSLASGADTQYF | TGCGCCAGCAGCTTGGCCAGCGGGGCCGATACGCAGTATTTT
13 | NA | TRBJ1-2 | TRBV6-5 | NA | CASRMTANYGYTF | TGTGCCAGCAGGATGACTGCTAACTATGGCTACACCTTC
12 | NA | TRBJ2-7 | TRBV18 | NA | CASSVRDYEQYF | TGTGCCAGCTCAGTAAGGGATTACGAGCAGTACTTC
15 | NA | TRBJ2-2 | TRBV6-4 | NA | CASSPGTGNTGELFF | TGTGCCAGCAGTCCCGGGACTGGCAACACCGGGGAGCTGTTTTTT
13 | TRBD1 | TRBJ1-5 | TRBV4-3 | NA | CASSPTGNQPQHF | TGCGCCAGCAGCCCGACAGGGAACCAGCCCCAGCATTTT
14 | TRBD2 | TRBJ2-1 | TRBV27 | NA | CASRTSGSYNEQFF | TGTGCCAGCAGGACTAGCGGATCCTACAATGAGCAGTTCTTC
15 | TRBD2 | TRBJ2-3 | TRBV6-6 | NA | CASSPGGGPVDTQYF | TGTGCCAGCAGCCCGGGGGGAGGGCCGGTAGATACGCAGTATTTT
13 | NA | TRBJ1-1 | TRBV5-1 | NA | CASSWGVETEAFF | TGCGCCAGCAGCTGGGGGGTGGAAACTGAAGCTTTCTTT
14 | TRBD1 | TRBJ1-2 | TRBV18 | NA | CASSPDRGFYGYTF | TGTGCCAGCTCACCTGACAGGGGCTTCTATGGCTACACCTTC
17 | TRBD1 | TRBJ2-1 | TRBV11-3 | NA | CASSRTGGRGRIDEQFF | TGTGCCAGCAGCCGGACCGGGGGCAGGGGGCGGATCGATGAGCAGTTCTTC
13 | NA | TRBJ1-5 | TRBV11-2 | NA | CASSLAQDQPQHF | TGTGCCAGCAGCTTAGCTCAGGATCAGCCCCAGCATTTT
15 | TRBD1 | TRBJ2-3 | TRBV27 | NA | CASSLDRERSRAQYF | TGTGCCAGCAGTCTAGACAGGGAGAGGAGTAGGGCGCAGTATTTT
15 | NA | TRBJ2-2 | TRBV2 | NA | CASFLEPQNTGELFF | TGTGCCAGCTTTTTGGAGCCGCAAAACACCGGGGAGCTGTTTTTT
15 | TRBD1 | TRBJ1-6 | TRBV7-9 | NA | CASSKGDSLNSPLHF | TGTGCCAGCAGTAAGGGGGACAGTCTTAATTCACCCCTCCACTTT
15 | NA | TRBJ1-6 | TRBV6-1 | NA | CASSEARVAQSPLHF | TGTGCCAGCAGTGAAGCCCGGGTGGCGCAATCACCCCTCCACTTT
15 | TRBD2 | TRBJ2-7 | TRBV27 | NA | CASSLFSGRIYEQYF | TGTGCCAGCAGCCTATTTAGCGGGAGAATCTACGAGCAGTACTTC
15 | NA | TRBJ1-6 | TRBV9 | NA | CASSPSAWGSSPLHF | TGTGCCAGCAGCCCGAGCGCCTGGGGGAGTTCACCCCTCCACTTT